This T cell receptor (beta chain) was found in a study of cytomegalovirus exposure and HLA in healthy donors. Study-level findings and limits: Later work found most CMV-associated TCR beta chains apparently HLA-restricted. The authors judged a highly shared variant cluster likely a sequencing artifact. The records held CMV serostatus as the only immune exposure information.

Trimming took off 0 bases at V and 3 bases at J, with 11 bases between the two ends. Germline V gives CDR1 SGHAT, CDR2 FQNNGV. The CDR3 spans 15 residues. Remarks on this clone: The target antigen is unknown.

The PCR had 60 Vbeta and 13 Jbeta primers. Per the study methods: Per a later analysis, the number of unique TCR beta chains was approximately 80 million, of which 8.5 million to 11 million were shared. Profiling relied on immunoSEQ multiplex PCR, and the TCRdb table lists in-frame clones only, not all of them. For V, J and clone size, that table is used; D and trimming come from the DNA. The sample yields fewer than 150,000 clones, under 90% seen once. Sequencing used PBMCs. The chain joins TRBV11-2 to TRBJ1-2; perhaps TRBD1 as D (5 bases). This TCR derives from a woman younger than 30 in good health and CMV-seronegative. Written as DNA, the CDR3 is TGTGCCAGCAGCTTAGACCGGGGGATCTACTATGGCTACACCTTC. It yields the protein CASSLDRGIYYGYTF.